This TCR beta chain was identified in a study of spatial heterogeneity in lung cancer. As for the study in general: A consistent excess of beta-chain over alpha-chain sequences was detected.

This clonotype was recorded a few times. Its antigen is undetermined. Per the germline V gene, CDR1 is MDHEN and CDR2 is SYDVKM. CDR3 size: 17 residues. V lost 4 bases and J 4 bases, leaving 22 bases between the germline ends. Time point given: sample taken at primary tumor resection. Unsorted whole RNA from tumor, nontumor lung or frozen PBMC underwent sequencing. TCRdb passed the 5' RACE reads through MiXCR, listing each CDR3 protein once. The data show more than 60,000 distinct CDR3 sequences, roughly 5.9% seen once. Study-level findings and limits: TCRs found ubiquitously expanded in tumor appeared in blood more at resection than at follow-up.

The sample was PBMCs, taken at surgery. The receptor was derived from a female donor with early-stage non-small cell lung cancer. This chain links TRBV28 with TRBJ1-2; a possible D gene is TRBD1 (6 bases). The CDR3 region is CASSSPGGGEGSYGYTF. CDR3 sequence (DNA): TGTGCCAGCAGTTCCCCGGGGGGCGGGGAAGGTAGCTATGGCTACACCTTC.